This T cell receptor beta chain was sequenced in a study of CD8 T cells in ankylosing spondylitis. The authors made TCR beta libraries by quantitative 5'-RACE with molecular barcodes. From the 5' RACE reads, TCRdb called clonotypes with MiXCR, one entry per CDR3 protein. The repertoire holds over 450,000 distinct CDR3 sequences, 9.5% to 15% seen once, with nearly 7% in the top ten. Study-level findings and limits: Typical of ankylosing spondylitis blood, it appeared, was a TCR beta motif of several highly homologous variants. Enrichment of disease-linked clones was reportedly significant in matched ankylosing spondylitis synovial fluid. Prior work had noted some motif variants in reactive arthritis blood and synovial fluid.

As for this clonotype: Its antigen is not known.

Sequenced sample: blood, either unsorted or a sorted T cell fraction (not recorded which). The source of this sequence is a male donor with ankylosing spondylitis.

The CDR3 DNA follows: TGTGCCAGCGGCCCCGGACGGGGCGAAGAGACCCAGTACTTC. Its protein product is CASGPGRGEETQYF. V and J are TRBV7-2 and TRBJ2-5, with D perhaps TRBD1 or TRBD2 (5 bases each). Germline-derived CDR1 and CDR2 are SGHTA and FQGNSA. The CDR3 has 14 amino acids. The ends were cut back, 8 bases at V and 3 bases at J, with 16 bases in the middle.